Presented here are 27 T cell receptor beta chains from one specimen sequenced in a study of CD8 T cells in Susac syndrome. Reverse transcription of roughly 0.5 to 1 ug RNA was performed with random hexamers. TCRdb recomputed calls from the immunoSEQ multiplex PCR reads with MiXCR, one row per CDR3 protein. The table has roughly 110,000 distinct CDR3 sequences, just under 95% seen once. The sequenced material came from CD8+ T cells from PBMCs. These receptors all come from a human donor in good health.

The CDR3 DNA sequence: TGCGCCAGCAGCCAAGGTAGCGGGGGGGGCACAGATACGCAGTATTTT. Protein product: CASSQGSGGGTDTQYF. This rearrangement joins TRBV4-3 to TRBJ2-3; the match to TRBD2 covers 11 bases. The CDR3 consists of 16 residues. Looked up from germline, CDR1 is LGHNA and CDR2 is YSLEER. V lost 1 base, J lost 1 base, and 1 base stayed unmatched.

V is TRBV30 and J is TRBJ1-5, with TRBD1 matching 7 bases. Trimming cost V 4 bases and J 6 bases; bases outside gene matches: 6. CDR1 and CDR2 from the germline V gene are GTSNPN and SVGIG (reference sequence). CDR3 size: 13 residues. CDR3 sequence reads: CAWKGQEGQPQHF. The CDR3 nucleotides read TGTGCCTGGAAAGGACAGGAGGGTCAGCCCCAGCATTTT.

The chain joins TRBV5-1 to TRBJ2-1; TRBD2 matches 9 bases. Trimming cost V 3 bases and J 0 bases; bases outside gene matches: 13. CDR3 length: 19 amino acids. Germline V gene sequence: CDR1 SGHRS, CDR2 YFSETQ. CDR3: CASSSGLAPKKSSYNEQFF. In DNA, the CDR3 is TGCGCCAGCAGCTCCGGACTAGCGCCAAAAAAGAGCTCCTACAATGAGCAGTTCTTC.

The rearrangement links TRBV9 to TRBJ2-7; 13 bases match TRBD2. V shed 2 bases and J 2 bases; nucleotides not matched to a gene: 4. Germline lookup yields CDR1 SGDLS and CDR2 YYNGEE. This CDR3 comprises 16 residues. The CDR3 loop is CASSVGTSGAAYEQYF. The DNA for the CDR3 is TGTGCCAGCAGCGTGGGGACTAGCGGGGCCGCCTACGAGCAGTACTTC.

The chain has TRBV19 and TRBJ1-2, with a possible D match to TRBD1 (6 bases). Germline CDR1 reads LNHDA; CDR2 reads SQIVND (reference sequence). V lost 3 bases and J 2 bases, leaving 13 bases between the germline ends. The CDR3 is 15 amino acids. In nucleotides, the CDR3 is TGTGCCAGTAGTATGGACAGCCTTAAAAACTATGGCTACACCTTC. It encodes CASSMDSLKNYGYTF.

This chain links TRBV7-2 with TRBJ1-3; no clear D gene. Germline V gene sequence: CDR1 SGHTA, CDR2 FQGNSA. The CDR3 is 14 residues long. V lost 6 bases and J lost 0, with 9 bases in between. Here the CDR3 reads CASRPLSSGNTIYF. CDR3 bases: TGTGCCAGCAGACCCCTTAGCTCTGGAAACACCATATATTTT. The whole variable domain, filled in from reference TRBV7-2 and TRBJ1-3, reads GAGVSQSPSNKVTEKGKDVELRCDPISGHTALYWYRQSLGQGLEFLIYFQGNSAPDKSGLPSDRFSAERTGGSVSTLTIQRTQQEDSAVYLCASRPLSSGNTIYFGEGSWLTVV.

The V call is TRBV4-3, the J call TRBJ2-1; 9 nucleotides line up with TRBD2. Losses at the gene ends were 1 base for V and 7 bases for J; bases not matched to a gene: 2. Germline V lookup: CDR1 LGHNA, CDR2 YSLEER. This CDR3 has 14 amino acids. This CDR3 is CASSQGLAGNEQFF. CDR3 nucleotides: TGCGCCAGCAGCCAAGGCCTAGCGGGAAATGAGCAGTTCTTC.

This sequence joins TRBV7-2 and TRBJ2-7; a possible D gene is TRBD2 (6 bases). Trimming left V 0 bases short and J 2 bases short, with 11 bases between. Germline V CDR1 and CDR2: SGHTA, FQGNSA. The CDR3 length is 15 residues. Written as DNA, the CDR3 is TGTGCCAGCAGCTTAGCAACAGCGGGCGCCTACGAGCAGTACTTC. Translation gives CASSLATAGAYEQYF.

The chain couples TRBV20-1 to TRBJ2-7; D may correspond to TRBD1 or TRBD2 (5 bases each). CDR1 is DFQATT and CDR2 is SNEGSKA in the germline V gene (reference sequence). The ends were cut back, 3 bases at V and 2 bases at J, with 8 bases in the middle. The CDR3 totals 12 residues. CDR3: CSASEGTYEQYF. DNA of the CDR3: TGCAGTGCTAGTGAGGGGACCTACGAGCAGTACTTC.

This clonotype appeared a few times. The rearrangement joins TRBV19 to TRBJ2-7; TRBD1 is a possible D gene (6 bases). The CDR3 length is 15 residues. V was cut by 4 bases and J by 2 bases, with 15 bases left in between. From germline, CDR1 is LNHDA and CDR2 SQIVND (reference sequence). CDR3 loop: CASSTKTGSTYEQYF. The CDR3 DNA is TGTGCCAGTAGTACCAAGACAGGTTCCACCTACGAGCAGTACTTC.

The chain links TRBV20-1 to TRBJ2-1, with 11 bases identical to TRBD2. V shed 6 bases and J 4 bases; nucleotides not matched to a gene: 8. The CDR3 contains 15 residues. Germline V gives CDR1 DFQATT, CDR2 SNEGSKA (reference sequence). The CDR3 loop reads CSAAPGTSGYNEQFF. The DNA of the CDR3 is TGCAGTGCGGCGCCCGGGACTAGCGGATACAATGAGCAGTTCTTC.

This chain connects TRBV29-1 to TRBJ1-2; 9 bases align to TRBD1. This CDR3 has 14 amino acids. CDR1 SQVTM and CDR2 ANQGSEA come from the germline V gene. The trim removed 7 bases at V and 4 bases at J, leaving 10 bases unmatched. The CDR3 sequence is CSAAGGTGPYGYTF. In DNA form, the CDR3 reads TGCAGCGCCGCTGGCGGGACAGGGCCCTATGGCTACACCTTC. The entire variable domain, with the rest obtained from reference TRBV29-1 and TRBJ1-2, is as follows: SAVISQKPSRDICQRGTSLTIQCQVDSQVTMMFWYRQQPGQSLTLIATANQGSEATYESGFVIDKFPISRPNLTFSTLTVSNMSPEDSSIYLCSAAGGTGPYGYTFGSGTRLTVV.

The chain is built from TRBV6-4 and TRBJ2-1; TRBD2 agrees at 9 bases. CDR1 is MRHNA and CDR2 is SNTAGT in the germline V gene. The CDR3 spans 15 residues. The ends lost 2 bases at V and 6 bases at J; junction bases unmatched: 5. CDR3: CASSDGGGASNEQFF. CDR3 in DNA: TGTGCCAGCAGTGACGGCGGGGGGGCATCCAATGAGCAGTTCTTC.

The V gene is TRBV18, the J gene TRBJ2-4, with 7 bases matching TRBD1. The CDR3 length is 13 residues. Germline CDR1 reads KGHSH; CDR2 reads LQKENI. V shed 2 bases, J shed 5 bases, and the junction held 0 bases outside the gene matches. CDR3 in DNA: TGTGCCAGCTCACCAGGGACAGAAAACATTCAGTACTTC. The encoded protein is CASSPGTENIQYF.

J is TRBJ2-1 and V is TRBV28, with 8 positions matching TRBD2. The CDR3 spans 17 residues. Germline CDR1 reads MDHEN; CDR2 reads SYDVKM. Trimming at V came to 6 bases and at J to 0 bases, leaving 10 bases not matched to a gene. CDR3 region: CASRSATSGNSYNEQFF. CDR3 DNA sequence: TGTGCCAGCAGAAGTGCCACTAGCGGCAACTCCTACAATGAGCAGTTCTTC. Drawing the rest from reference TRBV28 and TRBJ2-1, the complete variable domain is DVKVTQSSRYLVKRTGEKVFLECVQDMDHENMFWYRQDPGLGLRLIYFSYDVKMKEKGDIPEGYSVSREKKERFSLILESASTNQTSMYLCASRSATSGNSYNEQFFGPGTRLTVL.

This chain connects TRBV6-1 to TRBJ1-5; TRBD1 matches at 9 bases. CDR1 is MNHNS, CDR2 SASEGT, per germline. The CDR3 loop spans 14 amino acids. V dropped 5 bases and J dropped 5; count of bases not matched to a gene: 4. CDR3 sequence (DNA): TGTGCCAGCAGTTGGACAGGGGCTGATCAGCCCCAGCATTTT. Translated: CASSWTGADQPQHF.

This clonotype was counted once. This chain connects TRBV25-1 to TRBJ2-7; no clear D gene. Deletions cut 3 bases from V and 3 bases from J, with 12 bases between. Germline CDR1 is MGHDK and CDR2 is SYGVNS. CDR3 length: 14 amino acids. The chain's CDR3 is CASSEPGTNYEQYF. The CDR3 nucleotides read TGTGCCAGCAGTGAGCCCGGAACGAACTACGAGCAGTACTTC.

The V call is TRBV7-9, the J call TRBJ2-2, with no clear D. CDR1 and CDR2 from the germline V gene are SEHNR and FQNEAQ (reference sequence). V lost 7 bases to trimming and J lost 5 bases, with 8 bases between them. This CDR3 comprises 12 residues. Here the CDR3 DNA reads TGTGCCAGCACCATGGGGACCGGGGAGCTGTTTTTT. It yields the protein CASTMGTGELFF.

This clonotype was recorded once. CDR3 sequence (DNA): TGCGCCAGCAGCCAAGATGGCCTGGGGGACACTGAAGCTTTCTTT. This encodes CASSQDGLGDTEAFF. V gene TRBV4-3 combines with J gene TRBJ1-1; TRBD1 is a possible D gene (5 bases). The CDR3 spans 15 residues. The V and J ends lost 0 bases and 3 bases respectively, with 11 bases between them. Germline V lookup: CDR1 LGHNA, CDR2 YSLEER.

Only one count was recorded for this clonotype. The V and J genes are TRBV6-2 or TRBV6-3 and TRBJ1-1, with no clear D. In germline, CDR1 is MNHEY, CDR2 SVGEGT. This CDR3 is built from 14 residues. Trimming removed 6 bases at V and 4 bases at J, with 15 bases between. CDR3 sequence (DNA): TGTGCCAGCAGCCCTCGACGGGAACTCACTGAAGCTTTCTTT. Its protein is CASSPRRELTEAFF.

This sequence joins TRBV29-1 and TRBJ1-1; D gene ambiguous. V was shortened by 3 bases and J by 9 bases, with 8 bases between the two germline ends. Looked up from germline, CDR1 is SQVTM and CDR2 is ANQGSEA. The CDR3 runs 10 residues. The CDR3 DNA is TGCAGCGTTGATGGTGGACAAGCTTTCTTT. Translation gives CSVDGGQAFF.

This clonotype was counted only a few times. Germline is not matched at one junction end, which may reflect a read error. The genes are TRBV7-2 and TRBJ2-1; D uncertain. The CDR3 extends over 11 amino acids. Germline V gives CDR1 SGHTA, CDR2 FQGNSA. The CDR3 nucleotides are TGTGCCAGCAGTTTAGTAAATGAGCAGTTCTTC. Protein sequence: CASSLVNEQFF. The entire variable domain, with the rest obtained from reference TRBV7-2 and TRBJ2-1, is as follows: GAGVSQSPSNKVTEKGKDVELRCDPISGHTALYWYRQSLGQGLEFLIYFQGNSAPDKSGLPSDRFSAERTGGSVSTLTIQRTQQEDSAVYLCASSLVNEQFFGPGTRLTVL.

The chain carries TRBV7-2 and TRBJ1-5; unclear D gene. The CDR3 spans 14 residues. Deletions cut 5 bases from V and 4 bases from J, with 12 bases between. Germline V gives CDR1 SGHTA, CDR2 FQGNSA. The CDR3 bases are TGTGCCAGCAGCGCAGGACTGCCTAATCAGCCCCAGCATTTT. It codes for CASSAGLPNQPQHF.

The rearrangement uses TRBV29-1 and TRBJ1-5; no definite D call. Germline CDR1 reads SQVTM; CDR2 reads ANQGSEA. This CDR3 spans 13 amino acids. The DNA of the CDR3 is TGCAGTGCGCGTGCCGGCGGCAATCAGCCCCAGCATTTT. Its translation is CSARAGGNQPQHF.

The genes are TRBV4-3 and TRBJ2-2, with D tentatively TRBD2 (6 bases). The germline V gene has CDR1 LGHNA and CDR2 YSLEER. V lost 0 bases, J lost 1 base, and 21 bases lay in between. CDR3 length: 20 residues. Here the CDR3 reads CASSQDPLLGGTGNTGELFF. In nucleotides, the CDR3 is TGCGCCAGCAGCCAAGATCCTCTTCTTGGCGGGACCGGGAACACCGGGGAGCTGTTTTTT.

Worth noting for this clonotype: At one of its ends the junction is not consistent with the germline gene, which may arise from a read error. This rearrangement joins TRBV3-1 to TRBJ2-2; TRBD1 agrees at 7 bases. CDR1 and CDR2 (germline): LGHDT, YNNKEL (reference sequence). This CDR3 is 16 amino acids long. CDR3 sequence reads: CASTQTQGLNTGELFF. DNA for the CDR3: TGTGCCAGCACCCAAACACAGGGGTTGAACACCGGGGAGCTGTTTTTT.

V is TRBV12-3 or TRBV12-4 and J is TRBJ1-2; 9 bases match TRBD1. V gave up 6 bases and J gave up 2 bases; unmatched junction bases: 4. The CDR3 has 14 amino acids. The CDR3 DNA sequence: TGTGCCAGCAGCGGGACAGGGATGAACTATGGCTACACCTTC. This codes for CASSGTGMNYGYTF.